Reported below is one T cell receptor beta chain. MiXCR, applied by TCRdb to the 5' RACE reads, yields one record per CDR3 protein. The sample shows under 65,000 distinct CDR3 sequences, around a quarter of them seen only once. The CDR3 spans 14 residues. J gave up 4 bases and V 4 bases, and 7 bases lay outside the gene matches. The germline CDR1 and CDR2 sequences are SGHRS and YFSETQ. The chain employs TRBV5-1 and TRBJ2-7, with 8 positions matching TRBD2. Sequenced input: tumor-infiltrating memory CD4+ T cells sorted from the breast tumor. Subset here: memory CD4+ T cells, CD4+CD45RO+CD25-. This TCR was recovered from a female donor with breast cancer. In DNA, the CDR3 is TGCGCCAGCAGCACAAGCGGGAGAGAGTACGAGCAGTACTTC. This codes for CASSTSGREYEQYF. The full variable domain, in which reference TRBV5-1 and TRBJ2-7 provide the parts outside the CDR3, is KAGVTQTPRYLIKTRGQQVTLSCSPISGHRSVSWYQQTPGQGLQFLFEYFSETQRNKGNFPGRFSGRQFSNSRSEMNVSTLELGDSALYLCASSTSGREYEQYFGPGTRLTVT.